Shown below are 8 T cell receptor beta chains from a single sample sequenced in a study of blood T cell repertoires in COVID-19. Here immunoSEQ multiplex PCR was the method, and the copy in TCRdb shows in-frame clones only, minus some. This table holds hundreds of thousands of clones, about 88% found once. The sequencing sample was made of PBMCs or T cells enriched from blood (not recorded which). These receptors originate from a woman in her late teens or twenties who had been exposed to COVID-19.

V usage is TRBV18 and J usage is TRBJ2-1; 11 nucleotides match TRBD2. There are 14 residues in the CDR3. V lost 4 bases and J lost 5; bases outside the gene matches: 1. CDR1 is KGHSH, CDR2 LQKENI, per germline. The DNA of the CDR3 is TGTGCCAGCTCACTGACTAGCGGGGACAATGAGCAGTTCTTC. Residues: CASSLTSGDNEQFF. Supplemented by reference TRBV18 and TRBJ2-1, the full variable domain reads NAGVMQNPRHLVRRRGQEARLRCSPMKGHSHVYWYRQLPEEGLKFMVYLQKENIIDESGMPKERFSAEFPKEGPSILRIQQVVRGDSAAYFCASSLTSGDNEQFFGPGTRLTVL.

The V call is TRBV28, the J call TRBJ1-2, with 7 positions matching TRBD1. V lost 7 bases to trimming and J lost 3 bases; unmatched junction nucleotides: 11. The CDR3 is 15 amino acids. Germline loops: CDR1 MDHEN, CDR2 SYDVKM. CDR3 in DNA: TGTGCCAGCACCGAGTCTCGACAGGGCGACTATGGCTACACCTTC. Its protein product is CASTESRQGDYGYTF.

The chain employs TRBV11-2 and TRBJ2-3, with 10 bases that match TRBD2. Germline V gene data show CDR1 as SGHAT and CDR2 as FQNNGV. The J segment lost 4 bases and the V segment lost 1 base, leaving 11 bases of the junction unmatched. This CDR3 region has 18 residues. CDR3 sequence reads: CASSLVAAGGPGSDTQYF. CDR3 nucleotide sequence: TGTGCCAGCAGCTTAGTCGCAGCGGGAGGGCCGGGATCAGATACGCAGTATTTT.

CDR3 loop: CATSGIDRSREQYF. The CDR3 region has the DNA TGTGCCACCAGCGGGATAGACAGGTCTCGGGAGCAGTACTTC. The chain couples TRBV15 to TRBJ2-7; D is perhaps TRBD1 (6 bases). The CDR3 is 14 residues long. In germline, CDR1 is LNHNV, CDR2 YYDKDF (reference sequence). V was clipped by 5 bases and J by 7 bases, with 18 bases between them.

This sequence joins TRBV20-1 and TRBJ1-6; D call uncertain. The length of the CDR3 is 11 residues. With 3 bases removed from V and 13 bases from J, the gap between germline ends came to 10 bases. Per the germline V gene, CDR1 is DFQATT and CDR2 is SNEGSKA (reference sequence). The CDR3 bases are TGCAGTGCTAGTCCGGGGTTGCCCCTCCACTTT. Its translation is CSASPGLPLHF.

The genes are TRBV19 and TRBJ2-7; 7 nucleotides align to TRBD2. The CDR3 has 15 residues. With V trimmed by 4 bases and J by 4 bases, 10 bases remained unmatched. Germline lookup yields CDR1 LNHDA and CDR2 SQIVND (reference sequence). Here the CDR3 reads CASSTAASGSYEQYF. CDR3 DNA sequence: TGTGCCAGTAGTACGGCCGCTAGCGGATCTTACGAGCAGTACTTC. Supplemented by reference TRBV19 and TRBJ2-7, the full variable domain reads DGGITQSPKYLFRKEGQNVTLSCEQNLNHDAMYWYRQDPGQGLRLIYYSQIVNDFQKGDIAEGYSVSREKKESFPLTVTSAQKNPTAFYLCASSTAASGSYEQYFGPGTRLTVT.

This chain uses TRBV4-2 with TRBJ2-5, with 13 bases matching TRBD2. CDR1 LGHNA and CDR2 YNFKEQ come from the germline V gene. V gave up 0 bases and J gave up 5 bases; unmatched junction bases: 9. The CDR3 runs 18 residues. CDR3 DNA: TGTGCCAGCAGCCAAGACGGACTAGCGGGAGCTCGTACGGAGACCCAGTACTTC. Protein product: CASSQDGLAGARTETQYF.

The rearrangement links TRBV4-3 to TRBJ2-3; TRBD2 matches 7 bases. The germline V gene has CDR1 LGHNA and CDR2 YSLEER. The junction had 12 bases not matched to a gene; V was cut back by 3 bases and J by 3 bases. The CDR3 totals 17 residues. CDR3 in amino acids: CASSQAPPAGWTDTQYF. Here the CDR3 DNA reads TGCGCCAGCAGCCAGGCCCCCCCAGCGGGGTGGACAGATACGCAGTATTTT.